Shown below are 32 T cell receptor beta chains from a single sample sequenced in a study of T cells expressing NK-cell markers. From the 5' RACE reads, TCRdb lists one entry per CDR3 protein and no DNA. Recorded for this sample: roughly 420,000 distinct CDR3 sequences. Sample: blood T cells: a sorted CD56 or NKG2C T cell subset, CD4+ or CD8+ T cells, or bulk PBMC T cells (not recorded which). Source of these receptors: a woman aged 18 to 75 in good health.

The rearrangement uses TRBV9 and TRBJ1-6; TCRdb reports TRBD1, a call that lacks DNA to check it against. This CDR3 region has 14 residues. Germline CDR1 SGDLS, CDR2 YYNGEE. CDR3 in amino acids: CASSEGQGASPLHF.

The CDR3 protein is CASRQNYGYTF. The gene calls are TRBV6-5 and TRBJ1-2. This CDR3 is built from 11 residues. Per the germline V gene, CDR1 is MNHEY and CDR2 is SVGAGI.

This chain joins TRBV12-3 or TRBV12-4 and TRBJ2-7. This CDR3 is built from 12 residues. The CDR3 sequence is CASSLELGEQYF.

The chain couples TRBV29-1 to TRBJ2-2; with no DNA, the TCRdb D assignment of TRBD1 cannot be verified. The CDR3 extends over 14 amino acids. Germline V CDR1 and CDR2: SQVTM, ANQGSEA. CDR3 in amino acids: CSVPPGGTGGELFF.

J is TRBJ2-1 and V is TRBV12-3 or TRBV12-4; the D gene TCRdb calls, TRBD1, cannot be checked with no DNA. This CDR3 is built from 17 residues. The CDR3 is CASSFVGVAGGGIEQFF.

The chain has TRBV12-3 or TRBV12-4 and TRBJ1-5; no DNA is available, so the TRBD1 call from TCRdb remains unchecked. The CDR3 is made up of 13 amino acids. The CDR3 region is CASTGGHNQPQHF.

The chain joins TRBV6-1 to TRBJ2-3; without DNA, the TCRdb call of TRBD1 cannot be checked. There are 16 residues in the CDR3. Germline CDR1 is MNHNS and CDR2 is SASEGT. CDR3 sequence: CASSRGGDRGADTQYF.

This chain connects TRBV20-1 to TRBJ2-1; lacking DNA, the TRBD1 call made by TCRdb goes unchecked. This CDR3 is 13 amino acids long. CDR1 and CDR2 from the germline V gene are DFQATT and SNEGSKA (reference sequence). The CDR3 here is CSAEPGGHNEQFF.

The genes are TRBV7-6 and TRBJ2-3. The CDR3 sequence is 17 residues long. CDR1 and CDR2 (germline): SGHVS, FNYEAQ. CDR3 loop: CASSLGDRSPSTDTQYF.

J is TRBJ2-7 and V is TRBV19; TCRdb outputs TRBD2, but without DNA this stays unchecked. There are 14 residues in the CDR3. From germline, CDR1 is LNHDA and CDR2 SQIVND (reference sequence). CDR3 sequence reads: CASSTGLAGYEQYF.

The chain is built from TRBV7-9 and TRBJ1-1; TCRdb selects TRBD1, and the lack of DNA leaves this call unchecked. This CDR3 is 15 amino acids long. Germline V gene data show CDR1 as SEHNR and CDR2 as FQNEAQ (reference sequence). This chain's CDR3 is CASSYSQGAGGEAFF.

The V gene is TRBV6-2 or TRBV6-3, the J gene TRBJ2-2; TCRdb's assignment of TRBD2 cannot be checked, as there is no DNA. Germline assignment: CDR1 MNHEY and CDR2 SVGEGT. The CDR3 has 17 amino acids. The CDR3 here is CASSYSSSNSNPGELFF.

The rearrangement joins TRBV19 to TRBJ2-7. Germline CDR1 reads LNHDA; CDR2 reads SQIVND (reference sequence). The CDR3 totals 15 residues. The CDR3 region is CASSIGEAGLYEQYF.

The V and J genes are TRBV5-1 and TRBJ2-1; TCRdb outputs TRBD2, but without DNA this stays unchecked. This CDR3 is built from 14 residues. Germline V gene lookup returns CDR1 SGHRS and CDR2 YFSETQ. This CDR3 is CASSLSTSPSEQFF.

V usage is TRBV27 and J usage is TRBJ1-1; TCRdb reports TRBD1, a call that lacks DNA to check it against. The CDR3 extends over 13 amino acids. Germline loops: CDR1 MNHEY, CDR2 SMNVEV (reference sequence). The CDR3 sequence: CASSWPGSTEAFF.

V usage is TRBV7-9 and J usage is TRBJ2-3; the TCRdb D gene call, TRBD2, has no DNA to confirm it. The CDR3 has 14 amino acids. Germline CDR1 SEHNR, CDR2 FQNEAQ (reference sequence). This CDR3 reads CASRNRASTDTQYF. The variable domain in full, with the rest retrieved from reference TRBV7-9 and TRBJ2-3, is DTGVSQNPRHKITKRGQNVTFRCDPISEHNRLYWYRQTLGQGPEFLTYFQNEAQLEKSRLLSDRFSAERPKGSFSTLEIQRTEQGDSAMYLCASRNRASTDTQYFGPGTRLTVL.

This chain links TRBV12-3 or TRBV12-4 with TRBJ1-1; TCRdb calls TRBD1, which cannot be checked without DNA. The CDR3 spans 13 residues. This CDR3 is CASTPQVGSEAFF.

The chain recombines TRBV4-1 with TRBJ2-5; TCRdb proposes TRBD2, but this gene call is untestable without DNA. The CDR3 is made up of 17 amino acids. CDR1 MGHRA and CDR2 YSYEKL come from the germline V gene. The CDR3 is CASSQDSSGLHQETQYF.

The chain employs TRBV20-1 and TRBJ1-1. This CDR3 is 12 amino acids long. The germline V gene encodes CDR1 DFQATT and CDR2 SNEGSKA (reference sequence). The CDR3 sequence: CSARDTAVKAFF.

The chain couples TRBV20-1 to TRBJ2-2. CDR1 is DFQATT and CDR2 is SNEGSKA in the germline V gene (reference sequence). The CDR3 is 13 residues long. This chain's CDR3 is CSATWSGTGELFF.

This chain links TRBV4-2 with TRBJ1-1; the TCRdb D gene call, TRBD1, has no DNA to confirm it. Germline V gene lookup returns CDR1 LGHNA and CDR2 YNFKEQ. The CDR3 consists of 14 residues. The CDR3: CASRTGQPNTEAFF.

The chain links TRBV27 to TRBJ2-1; TCRdb designates TRBD2, a call that cannot be tested without DNA. The CDR3 is 13 amino acids. Germline V CDR1 and CDR2: MNHEY, SMNVEV (reference sequence). This chain's CDR3 is CASSGLWENEQFF.

V usage is TRBV15 and J usage is TRBJ1-2; the TCRdb call, TRBD1, lacks DNA for checking. Germline V gene lookup returns CDR1 LNHNV and CDR2 YYDKDF (reference sequence). The CDR3 length is 18 residues. CDR3 sequence: CATSRERTGGLSNYGYTF.

The V and J genes are TRBV20-1 and TRBJ1-5; the TCRdb call, TRBD1, lacks DNA for checking. Germline V CDR1 and CDR2: DFQATT, SNEGSKA (reference sequence). The CDR3 consists of 16 residues. CDR3: CSAQSWDRGKSQAQHF.

CDR3 sequence: CASSADRGVEKLFF. The rearrangement joins TRBV7-6 to TRBJ1-4; TCRdb lists TRBD1, though no DNA is available to test this call. CDR3 length: 14 amino acids. Germline loops: CDR1 SGHVS, CDR2 FNYEAQ.

The V call is TRBV5-1, the J call TRBJ1-2; there is no DNA to check the TCRdb D call of TRBD1. CDR1 SGHRS and CDR2 YFSETQ come from the germline V gene. This CDR3 is built from 15 residues. The CDR3: CASSLGLTGESGYTF. The variable domain in full, with the rest retrieved from reference TRBV5-1 and TRBJ1-2, is KAGVTQTPRYLIKTRGQQVTLSCSPISGHRSVSWYQQTPGQGLQFLFEYFSETQRNKGNFPGRFSGRQFSNSRSEMNVSTLELGDSALYLCASSLGLTGESGYTFGSGTRLTVV.

This chain joins TRBV20-1 and TRBJ1-4; the D gene TCRdb calls, TRBD1, cannot be checked with no DNA. The CDR3 loop spans 14 amino acids. Germline V gene sequence: CDR1 DFQATT, CDR2 SNEGSKA (reference sequence). Here the CDR3 reads CSAGGTGDSEKLFF.

The chain has TRBV19 and TRBJ2-2. From germline, CDR1 is LNHDA and CDR2 SQIVND (reference sequence). The CDR3 runs to 15 residues. The CDR3 reads CASSPQAVLTGELFF.

The rearrangement joins TRBV6-2 or TRBV6-3 to TRBJ2-1; TCRdb designates TRBD1, a call that cannot be tested without DNA. Germline V gives CDR1 MNHEY, CDR2 SVGEGT. The CDR3 is made up of 16 amino acids. CDR3 sequence reads: CASSYPGRQGAGEQFF.

The chain links TRBV18 to TRBJ2-1; TCRdb outputs TRBD2, but without DNA this stays unchecked. This CDR3 is built from 16 residues. Germline CDR1 reads KGHSH; CDR2 reads LQKENI. CDR3 residues: CASSPPRTTKWNEQFF.

The chain has TRBV20-1 and TRBJ2-7; no DNA is available, so the TRBD1 call from TCRdb remains unchecked. From germline, CDR1 is DFQATT and CDR2 SNEGSKA (reference sequence). The CDR3 is 13 amino acids. CDR3 in amino acids: CSAPGESTYEQYF.

The chain is built from TRBV4-3 and TRBJ2-3; TCRdb's D call of TRBD1 is untestable without DNA. Germline CDR1 LGHNA, CDR2 YSLEER. This CDR3 is built from 16 residues. CDR3 in amino acids: CASSHTGGGSTDTQYF.